This TCR beta chain emerged from a study of cytomegalovirus exposure and HLA in healthy donors. Background on the study: There were several hundred genotyped donors. Of these, 75% to 90% fell in the genetic ancestry cluster associated with self-reported Caucasian donors.

In regard to this clone: Its antigen is still unknown.

60 Vbeta and 13 Jbeta primers were used in PCR. The method was immunoSEQ multiplex PCR; TCRdb's version includes in-frame clones alone and lacks a portion of them. There are 110,000 to 150,000 clones in the sample; 65% to 80% occur only once, and over 1% lies in the top ten. Overall study findings and caveats: Common viral pathogens were later found to be apparently linked to several of the most significant clusters.

This CDR3 is built from 15 residues. Germline V gene lookup returns CDR1 SGHNT and CDR2 YYREEE (reference sequence). Between the trimmed V and J ends, which lost 4 bases and 2 bases, there was a span of 15 bases. Sequenced input: PBMCs. The TCR comes from a male donor in good health and CMV-seropositive. This chain links TRBV5-4 with TRBJ1-1; D possibly corresponds to TRBD1 (5 bases). DNA for the CDR3: TGTGCCAGCAGCAGCGCCGTCCAGGGTAACACTGAAGCTTTCTTT. Its protein is CASSSAVQGNTEAFF.